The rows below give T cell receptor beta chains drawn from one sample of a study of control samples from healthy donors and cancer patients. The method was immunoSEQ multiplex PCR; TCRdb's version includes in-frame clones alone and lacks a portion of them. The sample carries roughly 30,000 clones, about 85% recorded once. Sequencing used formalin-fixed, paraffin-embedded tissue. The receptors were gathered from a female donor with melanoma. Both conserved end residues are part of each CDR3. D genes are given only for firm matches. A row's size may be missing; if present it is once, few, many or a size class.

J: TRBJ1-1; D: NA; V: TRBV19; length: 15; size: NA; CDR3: CASSLGPGRDTEAFF; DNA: TGTGCCAGTAGTTTGGGGCCGGGGCGGGATACTGAAGCTTTCTTT
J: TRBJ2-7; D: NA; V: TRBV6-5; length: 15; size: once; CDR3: CASSYEGRGLYEQYF; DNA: TGTGCCAGCAGTTACGAGGGAAGGGGCCTTTACGAGCAGTACTTC
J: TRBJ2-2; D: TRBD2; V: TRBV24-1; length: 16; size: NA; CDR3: CATSDGGVAGAGELFF; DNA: TGTGCCACCAGTGATGGGGGGGTAGCGGGAGCCGGGGAGCTGTTTTTT
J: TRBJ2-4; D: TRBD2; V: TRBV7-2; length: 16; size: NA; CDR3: CASSLEASGRGNIQYF; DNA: TGTGCCAGCAGCTTAGAGGCTAGCGGGAGAGGTAACATTCAGTACTTC
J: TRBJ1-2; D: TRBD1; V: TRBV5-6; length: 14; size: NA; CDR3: CASSGDRGNYGYTF; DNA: TGTGCCAGCAGCGGGGACAGGGGAAACTATGGCTACACCTTC
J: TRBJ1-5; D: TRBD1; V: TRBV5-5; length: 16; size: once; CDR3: CASSLGAGGSNQPQHF; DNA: TGTGCCAGCAGCTTGGGGGCAGGGGGTAGCAATCAGCCCCAGCATTTT
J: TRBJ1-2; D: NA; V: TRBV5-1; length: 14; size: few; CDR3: CASSLQGNTYGYTF; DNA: TGCGCCAGCAGCTTGCAGGGTAATACTTACGGCTACACCTTC
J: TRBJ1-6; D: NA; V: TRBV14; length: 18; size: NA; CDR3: CASSQDREASSYNSPLHF; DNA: TGTGCCAGCAGCCAAGATCGGGAGGCCAGCTCCTATAATTCACCCCTCCACTTT
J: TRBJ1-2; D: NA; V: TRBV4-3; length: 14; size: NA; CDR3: CASSQIQGHYGYTF; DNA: TGCGCCAGCAGCCAAATACAGGGCCACTATGGCTACACCTTC
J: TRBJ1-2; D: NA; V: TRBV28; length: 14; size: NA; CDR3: CASSLARGNYGYTF; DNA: TGTGCCAGCAGTTTAGCCAGGGGTAACTATGGCTACACCTTC
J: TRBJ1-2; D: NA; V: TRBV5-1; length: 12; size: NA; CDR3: CASSLDFYGYTF; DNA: TGCGCCAGCAGCTTGGACTTTTATGGCTACACCTTC
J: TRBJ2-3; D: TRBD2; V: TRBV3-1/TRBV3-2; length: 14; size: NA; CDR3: CASSPGTSGAVVYF; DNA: TGTGCCAGCAGCCCCGGGACTAGCGGCGCCGTTGTGTATTTT
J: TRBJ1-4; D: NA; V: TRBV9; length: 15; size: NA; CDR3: CASSDPTGVGEKLFF; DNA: TGTGCCAGCAGCGACCCCACGGGGGTGGGGGAAAAACTGTTTTTT
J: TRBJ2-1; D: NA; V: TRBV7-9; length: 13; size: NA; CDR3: CASSYLQGYEQFF; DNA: TGTGCCAGCAGCTACCTACAGGGCTATGAGCAGTTCTTC
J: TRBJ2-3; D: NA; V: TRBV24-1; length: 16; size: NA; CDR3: CATSDPRTVSADTQYF; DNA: TGTGCCACCAGTGATCCTAGGACAGTTTCGGCAGATACGCAGTATTTT
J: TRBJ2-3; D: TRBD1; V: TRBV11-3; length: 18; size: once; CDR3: CASSSGQEMTATTDTQYF; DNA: TGTGCCAGCAGCTCAGGACAGGAGATGACTGCGACCACAGATACGCAGTATTTT
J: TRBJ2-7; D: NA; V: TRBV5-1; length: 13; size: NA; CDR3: CASSPLMNYEQYF; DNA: TGCGCCAGCAGCCCACTGATGAACTACGAGCAGTACTTC
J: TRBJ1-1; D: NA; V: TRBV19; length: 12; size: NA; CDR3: CASNGDYTEAFF; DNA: TGTGCCAGTAATGGGGATTACACTGAAGCTTTCTTT
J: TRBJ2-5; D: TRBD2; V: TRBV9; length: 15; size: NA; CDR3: CASSVEDGREETQYF; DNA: TGTGCCAGCAGTGTAGAGGACGGGAGGGAAGAGACCCAGTACTTC
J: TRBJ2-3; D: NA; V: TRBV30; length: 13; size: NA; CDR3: CAWSPGGTDTQYF; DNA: TGTGCCTGGAGTCCCGGAGGGACAGATACGCAGTATTTT
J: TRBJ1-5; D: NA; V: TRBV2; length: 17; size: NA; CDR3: CASSEARGYYSNQPQHF; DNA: TGTGCCAGCAGTGAAGCGCGAGGGTACTATAGCAATCAGCCCCAGCATTTT
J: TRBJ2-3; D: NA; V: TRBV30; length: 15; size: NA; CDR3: CAWDRARRATDTQYF; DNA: TGTGCCTGGGACAGAGCGAGGAGGGCCACAGATACGCAGTATTTT
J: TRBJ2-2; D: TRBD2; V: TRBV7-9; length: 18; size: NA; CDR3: CASREGLAGMSDTGELFF; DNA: TGTGCCAGCAGAGAAGGACTAGCGGGAATGTCGGACACCGGGGAGCTGTTTTTT
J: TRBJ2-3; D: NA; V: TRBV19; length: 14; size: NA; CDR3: CASSPLGPGDTQYF; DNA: TGTGCCAGTAGTCCCCTAGGACCGGGGGATACGCAGTATTTT
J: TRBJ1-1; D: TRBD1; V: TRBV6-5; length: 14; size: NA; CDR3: CASRAGARGSEAFF; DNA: TGTGCCAGCAGAGCAGGGGCCAGGGGGTCCGAAGCTTTCTTT
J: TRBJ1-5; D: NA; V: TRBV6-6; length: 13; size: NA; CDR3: CASNEGTGQPQHF; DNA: TGTGCCAGCAACGAGGGGACGGGTCAGCCCCAGCATTTT
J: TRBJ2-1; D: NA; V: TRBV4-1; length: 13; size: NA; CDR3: CASSQSTGYEQFF; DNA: TGCGCCAGCAGCCAGTCCACAGGGTATGAGCAGTTCTTC
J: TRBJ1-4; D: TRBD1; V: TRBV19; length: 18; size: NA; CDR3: CASSKNRDRAATNEKLFF; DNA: TGTGCCAGTAGTAAAAATCGGGACAGGGCAGCAACTAATGAAAAACTGTTTTTT
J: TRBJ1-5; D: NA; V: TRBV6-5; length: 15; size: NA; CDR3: CASSWSRYSNQPQHF; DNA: TGTGCCAGCAGTTGGAGCCGCTATAGCAATCAGCCCCAGCATTTT
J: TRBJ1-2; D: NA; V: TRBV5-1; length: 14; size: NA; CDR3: CASSPGTPGYGYTF; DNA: TGCGCCAGCAGCCCCGGGACCCCGGGCTATGGCTACACCTTC
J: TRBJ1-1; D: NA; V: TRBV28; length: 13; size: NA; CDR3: CASSPHDVIRAFF; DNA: TGTGCCAGCAGTCCCCACGACGTAATCAGGGCTTTCTTT
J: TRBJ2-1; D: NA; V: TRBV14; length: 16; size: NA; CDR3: CASSHQRSFRADEQFF; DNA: TGTGCCAGCAGCCACCAAAGGTCCTTCCGGGCGGATGAGCAGTTCTTC
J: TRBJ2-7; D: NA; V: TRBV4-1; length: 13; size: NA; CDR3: CASTPVDRYEQYF; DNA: TGCGCCAGCACTCCTGTGGACAGATACGAGCAGTACTTC
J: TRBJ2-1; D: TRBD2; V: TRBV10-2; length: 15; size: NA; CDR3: CASSEGGGDYNEQFF; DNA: TGCGCCAGCAGTGAGGGCGGGGGGGACTACAATGAGCAGTTCTTC
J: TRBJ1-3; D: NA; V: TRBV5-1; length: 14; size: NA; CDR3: CASSPSVSGNTIYF; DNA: TGCGCCAGCAGCCCCTCCGTCTCTGGAAACACCATATATTTT
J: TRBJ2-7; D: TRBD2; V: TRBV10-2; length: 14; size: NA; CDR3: CASSDSGSSYEQYF; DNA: TGCGCCAGCAGTGATAGCGGGAGCTCCTACGAGCAGTACTTC
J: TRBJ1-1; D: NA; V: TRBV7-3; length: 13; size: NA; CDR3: CASSLKSNTEAFF; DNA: TGTGCCAGCAGTTTAAAGTCGAACACTGAAGCTTTCTTT
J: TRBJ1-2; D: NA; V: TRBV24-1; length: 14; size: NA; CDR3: CATSDSGLASGYTF; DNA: TGTGCCACCAGTGATTCAGGGTTGGCATCGGGCTACACCTTC
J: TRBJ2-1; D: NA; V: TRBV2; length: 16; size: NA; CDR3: CASSEPGFASYNEQFF; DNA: TGTGCCAGCAGTGAACCGGGCTTCGCCTCCTACAATGAGCAGTTCTTC
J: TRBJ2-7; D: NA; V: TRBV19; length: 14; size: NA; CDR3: CASSKGVQTYEQYF; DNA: TGTGCCAGTAGTAAGGGGGTACAGACATACGAGCAGTACTTC
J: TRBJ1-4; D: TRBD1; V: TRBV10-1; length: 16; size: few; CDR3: CASRETGLPTNEKLFF; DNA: TGCGCCAGCAGAGAGACAGGGCTCCCAACTAATGAAAAACTGTTTTTT
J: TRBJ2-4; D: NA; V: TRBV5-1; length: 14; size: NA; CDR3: CASTLGQRKDIQYF; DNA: TGCGCCAGCACCCTAGGACAGAGAAAGGACATTCAGTACTTC
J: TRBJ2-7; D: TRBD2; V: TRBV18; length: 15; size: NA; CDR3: CASSPALAGAYEQYF; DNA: TGTGCCAGCTCACCAGCACTAGCGGGCGCCTACGAGCAGTACTTC
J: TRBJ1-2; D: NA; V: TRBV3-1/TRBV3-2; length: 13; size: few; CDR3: CASSTSPGYGYTF; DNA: TGTGCCAGCAGTACTTCCCCAGGGTATGGCTACACCTTC
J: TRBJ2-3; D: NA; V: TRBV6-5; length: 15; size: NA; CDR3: CATAPDGASTDTQYF; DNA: TGTGCCACCGCACCGGACGGAGCTAGCACAGATACGCAGTATTTT
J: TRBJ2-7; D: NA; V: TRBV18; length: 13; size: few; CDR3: CASSPPQSYEQYF; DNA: TGTGCCAGCTCACCCCCCCAGTCCTACGAGCAGTACTTC
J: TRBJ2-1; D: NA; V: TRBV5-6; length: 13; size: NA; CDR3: CASSLVVYNEQFF; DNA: TGTGCCAGCAGCTTGGTGGTTTACAATGAGCAGTTCTTC
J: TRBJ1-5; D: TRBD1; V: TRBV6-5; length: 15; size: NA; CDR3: CASSYSRTGVQPQHF; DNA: TGTGCCAGCAGTTATTCCCGGACAGGGGTCCAGCCCCAGCATTTT
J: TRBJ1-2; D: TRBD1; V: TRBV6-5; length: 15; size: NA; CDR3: CASSPSGGANYGYTF; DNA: TGTGCCAGCAGTCCTTCAGGGGGAGCTAACTATGGCTACACCTTC
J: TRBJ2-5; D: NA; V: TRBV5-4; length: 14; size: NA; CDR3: CASSLEDVQETQYF; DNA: TGTGCCAGCAGCTTGGAAGACGTTCAAGAGACCCAGTACTTC
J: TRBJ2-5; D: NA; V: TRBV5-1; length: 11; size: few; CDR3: CASSLDETQYF; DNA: TGCGCCAGCAGCTTGGATGAGACCCAGTACTTC
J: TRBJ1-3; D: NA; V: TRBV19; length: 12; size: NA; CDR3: CASSVTGNTIYF; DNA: TGTGCCAGTAGTGTCACTGGAAACACCATATATTTT
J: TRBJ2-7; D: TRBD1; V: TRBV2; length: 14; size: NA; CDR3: CASTWDRDSYEQYF; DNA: TGTGCCAGCACCTGGGACAGAGACTCCTACGAGCAGTACTTC
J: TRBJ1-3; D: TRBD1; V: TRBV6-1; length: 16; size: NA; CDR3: CASSEAPTGAGNTIYF; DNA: TGTGCCAGCAGTGAAGCGCCGACAGGGGCTGGAAACACCATATATTTT
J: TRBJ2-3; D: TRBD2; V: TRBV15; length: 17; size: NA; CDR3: CATSRALIAGGTDTQYF; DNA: TGTGCCACCAGCAGAGCCCTAATAGCGGGAGGCACAGATACGCAGTATTTT
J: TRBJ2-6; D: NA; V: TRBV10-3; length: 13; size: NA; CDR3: CAISEGPTLVLTF; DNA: TGTGCCATCAGTGAGGGCCCGACACTCGTCCTGACTTTC
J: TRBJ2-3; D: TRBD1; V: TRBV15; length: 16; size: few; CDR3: CATSIEGQGVTDTQYF; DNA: TGTGCCACCAGCATAGAGGGCCAGGGGGTGACAGATACGCAGTATTTT
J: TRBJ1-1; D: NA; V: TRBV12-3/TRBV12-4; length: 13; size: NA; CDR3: CASSLLLNTEAFF; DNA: TGTGCCAGCAGTTTGTTGCTAAACACTGAAGCTTTCTTT
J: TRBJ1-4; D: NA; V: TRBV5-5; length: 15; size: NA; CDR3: CASSFLQGESEKLFF; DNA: TGTGCCAGCAGCTTTCTACAGGGAGAGAGTGAAAAACTGTTTTTT